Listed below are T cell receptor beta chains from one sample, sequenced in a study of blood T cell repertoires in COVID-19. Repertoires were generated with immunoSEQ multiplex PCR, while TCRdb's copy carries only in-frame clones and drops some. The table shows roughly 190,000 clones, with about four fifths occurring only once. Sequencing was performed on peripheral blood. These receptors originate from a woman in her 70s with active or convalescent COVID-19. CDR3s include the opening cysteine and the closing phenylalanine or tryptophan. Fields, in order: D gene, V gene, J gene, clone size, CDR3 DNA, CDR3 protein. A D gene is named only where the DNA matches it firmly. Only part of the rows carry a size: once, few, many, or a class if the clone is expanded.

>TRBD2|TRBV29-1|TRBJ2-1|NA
TGCAGCGTTGAACTAGCGGGAGACAATGAGCAGTTCTTC
CSVELAGDNEQFF
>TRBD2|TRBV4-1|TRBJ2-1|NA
TGCGCCAGCAGCCAAGGGATTCAGCCGCTAGCGGGAGGGCGCGTAGGCAATGAGCAGTTCTTC
CASSQGIQPLAGGRVGNEQFF
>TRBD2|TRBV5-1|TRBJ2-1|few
TGCGCCAGCAGCTCCCCGACTAGCGGGTCCTCCAAATCTTACAATGAGCAGTTCTTC
CASSSPTSGSSKSYNEQFF
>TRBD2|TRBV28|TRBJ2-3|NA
TGTGCCAGCAGTCCCCCCCGACTAGCGGGGGAAGATACGCAGTATTTT
CASSPPRLAGEDTQYF
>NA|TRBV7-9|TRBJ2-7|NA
TGTGCCAGCAGCTTGGGGGGGCAAAAGCGGCAGTACTTC
CASSLGGQKRQYF
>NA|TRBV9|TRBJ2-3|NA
TGTGCCAGCAGCGTAGACGGTCGGACTAGCACAGATACGCAGTATTTT
CASSVDGRTSTDTQYF
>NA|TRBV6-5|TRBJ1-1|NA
TGTGCCAGCAGGGGCCGGTTCGATTCGAACACTGAAGCTTTCTTT
CASRGRFDSNTEAFF
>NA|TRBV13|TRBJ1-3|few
TGTGCCAGCAGCCCCACAGGTTCCGGAAACACCATATATTTT
CASSPTGSGNTIYF
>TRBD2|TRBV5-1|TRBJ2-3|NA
TGCGCCAGCAGCCCGACTAGCGGGAGCCGCACAGATACGCAGTATTTT
CASSPTSGSRTDTQYF
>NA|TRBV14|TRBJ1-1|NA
TGTGCCAGCAGCCAGGAGATGAACACTGAAGCTTTCTTT
CASSQEMNTEAFF
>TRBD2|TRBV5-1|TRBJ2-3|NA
TGCGCCAGCCAACGGGGGGTTAGCACAGATACGCAGTATTTT
CASQRGVSTDTQYF
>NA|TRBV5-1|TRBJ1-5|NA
TGCGCCAGCAGCTTGGGCGGGGGCTGGGGTCAGCCCCAGCATTTT
CASSLGGGWGQPQHF
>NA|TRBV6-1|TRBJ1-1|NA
TGTGCCAGCAGTGACCTCATCGGGGTACGAACTGAAGCTTTCTTT
CASSDLIGVRTEAFF
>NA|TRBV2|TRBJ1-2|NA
TGTGCCAGCAGTGAACAGGGTAACTATGGCTACACCTTC
CASSEQGNYGYTF
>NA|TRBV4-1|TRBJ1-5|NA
TGCGCCAGCAGCCAAGACGGCAGGACATATAGCAATCAGCCCCAGCATTTT
CASSQDGRTYSNQPQHF
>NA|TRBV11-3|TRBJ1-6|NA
TGTGCCAGCAGCCGAACAGGACAGAATTCACCCCTCCACTTT
CASSRTGQNSPLHF
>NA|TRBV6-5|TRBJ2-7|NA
TGTGCCAGCAGTTACACGCGGGACTTGTACTCCTACGAGCAGTACTTC
CASSYTRDLYSYEQYF
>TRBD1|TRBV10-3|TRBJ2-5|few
TGTGCCATCAGGGACAGGGTAGTCGAGACCCAGTACTTC
CAIRDRVVETQYF
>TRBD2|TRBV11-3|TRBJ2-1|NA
TGTGCCAGCAGCTTAGATGGACTAGCGGGAGTAGACAATGAGCAGTTCTTC
CASSLDGLAGVDNEQFF
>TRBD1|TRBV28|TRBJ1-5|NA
TGTGCCAGCTCCCCACAGGGGGCAAGCAATCAGCCCCAGCATTTT
CASSPQGASNQPQHF
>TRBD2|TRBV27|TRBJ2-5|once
TGTGCCAGCAGGCGAATAGCGGGAGACCTCCAAGAGACCCAGTACTTC
CASRRIAGDLQETQYF
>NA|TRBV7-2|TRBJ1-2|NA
TGTGCCAGCAGCTTTGACAGTTCCCGACAGGGCTACACCTTC
CASSFDSSRQGYTF
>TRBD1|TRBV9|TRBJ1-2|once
TGTGCCAGCAGCGCCGGGCCAGGGGGCTATTATGGCTACACCTTC
CASSAGPGGYYGYTF
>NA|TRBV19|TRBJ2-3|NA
TGTGCCGTAAAGGGGGGGCCGGGAGATACGCAGTATTTT
CAVKGGPGDTQYF
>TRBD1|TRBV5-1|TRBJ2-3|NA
TGCGCCAGCAGCCTAGATTCCGGGACAGGCAGGAGAGATACGCAGTATTTT
CASSLDSGTGRRDTQYF
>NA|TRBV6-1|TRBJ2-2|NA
TGTGCCAGCAGTGAATCCCGACTTAACACCGGGGAGCTGTTTTTT
CASSESRLNTGELFF
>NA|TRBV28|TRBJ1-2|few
TGTGCCAGCAGTTCTTTTCCCGGGAGGGGCTACACCTTC
CASSSFPGRGYTF
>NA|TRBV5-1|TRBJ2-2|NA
TGCGCCAGCAGCTACTACACCGGGGAGCTGTTTTTT
CASSYYTGELFF
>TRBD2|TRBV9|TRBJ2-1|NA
TGTGCCAGCAGCCCGAGAGGGGGACTAGTCGGGTCCGGAGGTTACAATGAGCAGTTCTTC
CASSPRGGLVGSGGYNEQFF